The 30 T cell receptor beta chains given below trace back to one sample, sequenced in a study of T-cell reconstitution after alpha-beta-depleted transplantation in children. The TCRbeta library was prepared with unique molecular identifiers. Using its own MiXCR run on the PCR reads, TCRdb lists one record per CDR3 protein. The table has hundreds of thousands of distinct CDR3 sequences, roughly 17% seen once. Sequenced material: PBMCs, mostly from graft donor cells, taken 360 days after TCRalphabeta/CD19-depleted stem cell transplant. Receptors originate from a boy under two years old who had a stem cell transplant for Wiskott-Aldrich syndrome, so the T cells may come from the graft donor.

To note about this clonotype: One end of the junction does not line up with germline, which may come from a read error. This chain links TRBV7-9 with TRBJ2-7; 11 nucleotides line up with TRBD2. Germline V lookup: CDR1 SEHNR, CDR2 FQNEAQ (reference sequence). The length of the CDR3 is 12 residues. The CDR3 is CASSLSSGLAVF. Written as DNA, the CDR3 is TGTGCCAGCAGCTTATCTTCGGGACTAGCGGTCTTC.

The chain employs TRBV11-1 and TRBJ2-1; TRBD2 aligns across 11 bases. Germline V gene sequence: CDR1 SGHAT, CDR2 FQDESV (reference sequence). The CDR3 has 19 amino acids. V was clipped by 0 bases and J by 6 bases; unmatched bases: 13. This chain's CDR3 is CASSLAYRTSGRKGNEQFF. CDR3 DNA: TGTGCCAGCAGCTTAGCGTACCGTACTAGCGGGAGAAAGGGCAATGAGCAGTTCTTC.

For the CDR3, the DNA is TGTGCCAGCAGTTTAGCAGCCCTAGCGGGAGAGGGTGAGCAGTTCTTC. Protein product: CASSLAALAGEGEQFF. This sequence joins TRBV12-3 or TRBV12-4 and TRBJ2-1, with TRBD2 matching 10 bases. The CDR3 is 16 amino acids. Unmatched junction bases numbered 8, after V lost 0 bases and J lost 9 bases.

This chain connects TRBV3-1 to TRBJ2-3; 15 bases map to TRBD2. Germline V gene lookup returns CDR1 LGHDT and CDR2 YNNKEL (reference sequence). CDR3 length equals 19 residues. The ends lost 11 bases at V and 1 base at J; junction bases unmatched: 16. The CDR3 nucleotides are TGTGCCTTCAGTTGGACTAGCGGGGGGGCCTTGGCCCGCACAGATACGCAGTATTTT. This translates into CAFSWTSGGALARTDTQYF.

The sample holds a few counts of this clonotype. This sequence joins TRBV2 and TRBJ2-1; D is perhaps TRBD1 or TRBD2 (5 bases each). CDR1 is SNHLY, CDR2 FYNNEI, per germline. V shed 6 bases and J shed 2 bases, with 14 bases lying between them. The CDR3 has 15 residues. CDR3 sequence: CASREPGLAYNEQFF. The DNA of the CDR3 is TGTGCCAGCAGGGAACCGGGGCTAGCCTACAATGAGCAGTTCTTC.

A few counts support this clonotype. The chain couples TRBV2 to TRBJ2-1; 7 bases are a match to TRBD2. Germline CDR1 reads SNHLY; CDR2 reads FYNNEI. The CDR3 runs 13 residues. V was pared by 6 bases and J by 6 bases, with 5 bases of the junction left unmatched. CDR3 protein: CASRFWEGNEQFF. The CDR3 DNA is TGTGCCAGCAGGTTCTGGGAGGGCAATGAGCAGTTCTTC.

The chain combines TRBV6-1 with TRBJ2-3; the D is unclear. V was trimmed by 6 bases and J by 2 bases, leaving 12 bases between them. This CDR3 contains 14 residues. CDR1 MNHNS and CDR2 SASEGT come from the germline V gene. CDR3 protein: CASSNYHPTDTQYF. CDR3 DNA sequence: TGTGCCAGCAGCAATTATCATCCCACAGATACGCAGTATTTT.

The genes are TRBV5-1 and TRBJ1-2; 7 bases align to TRBD1. CDR1 SGHRS and CDR2 YFSETQ come from the germline V gene. Germline trimming cut 2 bases from V and 5 bases from J; bases unmatched to any gene: 6. The CDR3 runs 14 residues. The CDR3 loop reads CASSFLGTEYGYTF. DNA of the CDR3: TGCGCCAGCAGCTTCCTCGGGACAGAGTATGGCTACACCTTC.

The chain joins TRBV5-1 to TRBJ2-1; weak D call: TRBD1 (6 bases). Trimming pared 2 bases from V and 5 bases from J, leaving 8 bases between. CDR1 and CDR2 from the germline V gene are SGHRS and YFSETQ. The CDR3 runs to 13 residues. The CDR3 nucleotides are TGCGCCAGCAGCTTCGGGGACAACAATGAGCAGTTCTTC. Protein product: CASSFGDNNEQFF.

J is TRBJ2-5 and V is TRBV15; D perhaps matches TRBD2 (6 bases). The CDR3 runs to 14 residues. Looked up from germline, CDR1 is LNHNV and CDR2 is YYDKDF (reference sequence). Deletions cut 6 bases from V and 4 bases from J, with 15 bases between. CDR3: CATSSGPPGETQYF. The CDR3 DNA is TGTGCCACCAGTAGCGGCCCCCCGGGAGAGACCCAGTACTTC. The entire variable domain, with the rest obtained from reference TRBV15 and TRBJ2-5, is as follows: DAMVIQNPRYQVTQFGKPVTLSCSQTLNHNVMYWYQQKSSQAPKLLFHYYDKDFNNEADTPDNFQSRRPNTSFCFLDIRSPGLGDTAMYLCATSSGPPGETQYFGPGTRLLVL.

This clonotype was seen only a few times. The rearrangement links TRBV5-1 to TRBJ2-1; 7 nucleotides agree with TRBD1. V shed 4 bases, J shed 8 bases, and the junction held 18 bases outside the gene matches. The germline gives CDR1 SGHRS, CDR2 YFSETQ. The CDR3 covers 17 residues. DNA for the CDR3: TGCGCCAGCAGCGGCACCGGGACAGAAATTGGGTGGGATGAGCAGTTCTTC. The encoded protein is CASSGTGTEIGWDEQFF.

This clonotype turned up a few times. V gene TRBV27 combines with J gene TRBJ1-1; 8 bases line up with TRBD1. Germline trimming cut 4 bases from V and 7 bases from J; bases unmatched to any gene: 8. This CDR3 has 14 amino acids. Germline-derived CDR1 and CDR2 are MNHEY and SMNVEV (reference sequence). The CDR3 here is CASSSPRGRGEAFF. The DNA of the CDR3 is TGTGCCAGCAGTTCCCCCAGGGGGCGCGGTGAAGCTTTCTTT.

This clonotype has a handful of counts. The chain combines TRBV20-1 with TRBJ2-5, with 8 bases lining up with TRBD2. The V gene end was trimmed by 3 bases and the J gene end by 1 base; junction bases not matched to a gene: 7. The CDR3 sequence is 15 residues long. Germline V gives CDR1 DFQATT, CDR2 SNEGSKA (reference sequence). The CDR3 loop is CSASRTSFVQETQYF. The CDR3 coding sequence is TGCAGTGCTAGTAGGACTAGCTTTGTCCAAGAGACCCAGTACTTC.

The V call is TRBV12-3 or TRBV12-4, the J call TRBJ1-5, with TRBD1 as a possible D gene (5 bases). V was cut by 8 bases and J by 4 bases, with 12 bases left in between. The CDR3 consists of 13 residues. CDR3 DNA sequence: TGTGCCAGCGTGGGACTGCCAAATCAGCCCCAGCATTTT. This codes for CASVGLPNQPQHF.

The chain uses TRBV10-3 and TRBJ2-5; TRBD1 agrees at 10 bases. The CDR3 is 14 amino acids. CDR1 is ENHRY, CDR2 SYGVKD, per germline. After removal of 8 bases from V and 4 bases from J, the junction contained 7 bases not matched to a gene. Here the CDR3 reads CAIAGQGRRETQYF. The CDR3 region has the DNA TGTGCCATCGCGGGACAGGGGAGGAGAGAGACCCAGTACTTC.

This chain joins TRBV18 and TRBJ2-5; no reliable D call. The CDR3 spans 13 residues. Germline V gene lookup returns CDR1 KGHSH and CDR2 LQKENI. V dropped 1 base and J dropped 0 bases, with 3 bases sitting between them. DNA of the CDR3: TGTGCCAGCTCACCACGACACCAAGAGACCCAGTACTTC. Its translation: CASSPRHQETQYF. Together with reference TRBV18 and TRBJ2-5, the CDR3 gives the full variable domain: NAGVMQNPRHLVRRRGQEARLRCSPMKGHSHVYWYRQLPEEGLKFMVYLQKENIIDESGMPKERFSAEFPKEGPSILRIQQVVRGDSAAYFCASSPRHQETQYFGPGTRLLVL.

This sequence joins TRBV5-1 and TRBJ2-5; no clear D gene. Germline CDR1 and CDR2: SGHRS and YFSETQ. This CDR3 spans 14 amino acids. V dropped 1 base and J dropped 3 bases, with 10 bases sitting between them. The CDR3 DNA reads TGCGCCAGCAGCTTGAATTTGGCCGAAGAGACCCAGTACTTC. Amino acid sequence: CASSLNLAEETQYF.

This sequence joins TRBV6-1 and TRBJ2-7; 8 nucleotides line up with TRBD1. After removal of 6 bases from V and 8 bases from J, the junction contained 12 bases not matched to a gene. The germline V gene has CDR1 MNHNS and CDR2 SASEGT. The CDR3 totals 14 residues. This CDR3 reads CASSRGRDRSKQYF. CDR3 in DNA: TGTGCCAGCAGCAGAGGCCGGGACAGGTCTAAGCAGTACTTC.

The chain is built from TRBV30 and TRBJ1-6; D remains ambiguous. V lost 3 bases and J lost 2, with 11 bases in between. The CDR3 consists of 15 residues. Per the germline V gene, CDR1 is GTSNPN and CDR2 is SVGIG (reference sequence). CDR3: CAWSQMGPYNSPLHF. The CDR3 DNA is TGTGCCTGGAGCCAGATGGGCCCCTATAATTCACCCCTCCACTTT.

The J gene is TRBJ2-1, the V gene TRBV18, with 14 bases that match TRBD2. Germline CDR1 and CDR2: KGHSH and LQKENI. CDR3 size: 17 residues. Losses at the gene ends were 3 bases for V and 7 bases for J; bases not matched to a gene: 8. Written as DNA, the CDR3 is TGTGCCAGCTCACCGTCCGGGACTAGCGGGAGTGGGAATGAGCAGTTCTTC. It codes for CASSPSGTSGSGNEQFF.

The chain links TRBV5-1 to TRBJ2-7, with TRBD1 matching 7 bases. This CDR3 spans 16 amino acids. J lost 3 bases, V lost 4 bases, and 13 bases had no gene match. In germline, CDR1 is SGHRS, CDR2 YFSETQ. CDR3 sequence: CASSHQPGQSIYEQYF. The CDR3 region has the DNA TGCGCCAGCAGCCATCAACCGGGACAGTCCATCTACGAGCAGTACTTC.

This clonotype was found a few times. The chain employs TRBV29-1 and TRBJ2-7, with 8 bases aligning to TRBD1. Losses at the gene ends were 5 bases for V and 0 bases for J; bases not matched to a gene: 6. Germline-derived CDR1 and CDR2 are SQVTM and ANQGSEA. The CDR3 is 14 amino acids. CDR3 in amino acids: CSVLRTGLSYEQYF. The CDR3 DNA reads TGCAGCGTTCTAAGGACAGGGCTCTCCTACGAGCAGTACTTC.

This chain joins TRBV2 and TRBJ2-5, with 7 bases identical to TRBD1. CDR3 size: 13 residues. V shed 8 bases and J 5 bases; nucleotides not matched to a gene: 8. Germline CDR1 SNHLY, CDR2 FYNNEI. The CDR3 nucleotides are TGTGCCAGCCGCAAGGGGGCTTGGGAGACCCAGTACTTC. Translated: CASRKGAWETQYF.

Worth noting for this clonotype: At one end the junction does not follow the germline gene, possibly because of a read error. The rearrangement joins TRBV29-1 to TRBJ2-7, with no clear D. The CDR3 is 12 residues long. Germline CDR1 SQVTM, CDR2 ANQGSEA. As DNA, the CDR3 is TGCAGCGTCGGCGGACCTCCCCCACACATGTCCTTC. Translating gives CSVGGPPPHMSF.

This clonotype was seen more than once but under ten times. The rearrangement links TRBV5-1 to TRBJ2-3, with 13 bases that match TRBD2. Germline CDR1 is SGHRS and CDR2 is YFSETQ. V lost 4 bases and J lost 3; bases outside the gene matches: 8. CDR3 length: 17 amino acids. DNA of the CDR3: TGCGCCAGCAGCAACAGGACTAGCGGGAGAATGACAGATACGCAGTATTTT. Translated: CASSNRTSGRMTDTQYF. Full variable domain (rest looked up from reference TRBV5-1 and TRBJ2-3): KAGVTQTPRYLIKTRGQQVTLSCSPISGHRSVSWYQQTPGQGLQFLFEYFSETQRNKGNFPGRFSGRQFSNSRSEMNVSTLELGDSALYLCASSNRTSGRMTDTQYFGPGTRLTVL.

The genes are TRBV5-4 and TRBJ2-1; D is undetermined. The V gene's germline CDR1 is SGHNT and CDR2 YYREEE (reference sequence). V was trimmed by 2 bases and J by 2 bases, leaving 8 bases between them. CDR3 size: 14 residues. The CDR3 nucleotides read TGTGCCAGCAGCTTCCAGCGAACCTACAATGAGCAGTTCTTC. Its protein product is CASSFQRTYNEQFF.

In this sample, this clonotype turned up a few times. The chain joins TRBV4-1 to TRBJ2-1, with D unclear. Germline CDR1 MGHRA, CDR2 YSYEKL. The CDR3 spans 16 residues. The V end lost 4 bases, the J end lost 3 bases, and 16 bases lay between the germline ends. The CDR3 reads CASSLEGKVVYNEQFF. CDR3 nucleotide sequence: TGCGCCAGCAGCCTTGAAGGCAAGGTGGTCTACAATGAGCAGTTCTTC.

The rearrangement uses TRBV18 and TRBJ2-7, with D possibly being TRBD1 or TRBD2 (5 bases each). Trimming left V 8 bases short and J 5 bases short, with 13 bases between. Per the germline V gene, CDR1 is KGHSH and CDR2 is LQKENI. The CDR3 totals 12 residues. The CDR3 here is CASSPTGHEQYF. The CDR3, as DNA: TGTGCCAGCAGCCCTACGGGACACGAGCAGTACTTC.

V and J are TRBV12-3 or TRBV12-4 and TRBJ2-1, with 9 bases fitting TRBD1. The length of the CDR3 is 14 residues. J lost 4 bases, V lost 6 bases, and 4 bases had no gene match. DNA of the CDR3: TGTGCCAGCAGAGCCGGGACAGGGTACAATGAGCAGTTCTTC. Translated, it gives CASRAGTGYNEQFF.

The CDR3 DNA follows: TGTGCCAGCAGCCTAGTGGTCGACAGTGGCACAGATACGCAGTATTTT. Amino acids: CASSLVVDSGTDTQYF. The V gene is TRBV7-9, the J gene TRBJ2-3, with a weak D call TRBD1 (5 bases). The CDR3 length is 16 residues. Trimming removed 5 bases from V and 1 base from J, with 16 bases in between. The V gene's germline CDR1 is SEHNR and CDR2 FQNEAQ (reference sequence). The full variable domain, in which reference TRBV7-9 and TRBJ2-3 provide the parts outside the CDR3, is DTGVSQNPRHKITKRGQNVTFRCDPISEHNRLYWYRQTLGQGPEFLTYFQNEAQLEKSRLLSDRFSAERPKGSFSTLEIQRTEQGDSAMYLCASSLVVDSGTDTQYFGPGTRLTVL.